This T cell receptor (beta chain) stems from a study of cytomegalovirus exposure and HLA in healthy donors. Study conclusions and caveats: An apparent linkage of common viral pathogens to several of the most significant clusters emerged in a later analysis. Many donors carried some public TCRs, although rarity characterized most TCR sequences. In a later analysis, a genetic analysis reported fewer productive-TCR N-insertions in an Asian-associated ancestry cluster than the cohort average.

As concerns this clone: The antigen is undetermined.

Germline V gene sequence: CDR1 SGHVS, CDR2 FNYEAQ. J gave up 4 bases and V 4 bases, and 4 bases lay outside the gene matches. CDR3 size: 15 residues. Primers for the PCR totalled 60 Vbeta and 13 Jbeta. Generated by immunoSEQ multiplex PCR, the TCRdb table keeps only in-frame clones and is missing some. This table has over 70,000 clones, nearly 80% appearing once. Material for sequencing was PBMCs. The receptor was derived from a woman aged 50 to 60 in good health and CMV-seropositive. V and J are TRBV7-6 and TRBJ2-2; TRBD1 matches at 9 bases. The CDR3 DNA follows: TGTGCCAGCAGCTATAGACAGGGGGGCACCGGGGAGCTGTTTTTT. Translating it yields CASSYRQGGTGELFF.